The source of this T cell receptor (beta chain) is a study of blood T cell repertoires in COVID-19. Background on the study: Some COVID-19 samples were acute and others convalescent; all came from the United States, Italy and Spain. PBMCs, B-cell-depleted T cells, or T cells were the source of the cDNA or gDNA that made up the material.

In the original workflow: The assay estimated nucleated cells by amplifying reference gene primers. Repertoires were generated with immunoSEQ multiplex PCR, while TCRdb's copy carries only in-frame clones and drops some. V and J calls and clone size are as listed in that table; D and trimming were resolved from the DNA. The table has under 30,000 clones, around 89% seen once; the top ten hold about 15%. J gave up 4 bases and V 3 bases, and 5 bases lay outside the gene matches. This CDR3 has 14 residues. Germline CDR1 reads LGHDT; CDR2 reads YNNKEL (reference sequence). Sequencing was done on a sample of peripheral blood. The chain combines TRBV3-1 (or the pseudogene TRBV3-2) with TRBJ1-1; 7 bases match TRBD1. This clonotype was sampled from a man of 80 years or more with acute or convalescent COVID-19. The CDR3 nucleotides read TGTGCCAGCAGCCAGAGACAGGGAGGCACTGAAGCTTTCTTT. Translating it yields CASSQRQGGTEAFF.